This TCR beta chain derives from a study of shared clonotypes between healthy human individuals. Study results and limitations: Compared with memory subsets, naive subsets generally had larger estimated richness.

CDR1 is MDHEN, CDR2 SYDVKM, per germline. The CDR3 extends over 14 amino acids. V was trimmed by 2 bases and J by 0 bases, leaving 6 bases between them. In the original analysis: Because ImmunoSEQ provided only junction sequences with no quality scores, the filtering differed. Measured with immunoSEQ multiplex PCR; TCRdb has only the in-frame clones, and not every one. V, J and clone size derive from that table, while D and trimming were established from the DNA sequence. The data contain 2 million to 2.5 million clones, roughly 95% of them singletons. A word on this clone: What it recognizes is unknown.

The naive CD8 fraction comprised CD45RO-negative cells positively selected for CCR7 and excluded terminally differentiated effector memory CD45RA+ cells. The specimen was naive CD8+ T cells sorted from blood. This sequence joins TRBV28 and TRBJ2-3, with unresolved D. The clonotype was recovered from a man younger than 30 in good health. As DNA, the CDR3 is TGTGCCAGCAGTTTAGAGGACAGCACAGATACGCAGTATTTT. Its translation: CASSLEDSTDTQYF.